The 27 T cell receptor beta chains presented below share a single source sample, sequenced in a study of blood T cell repertoires in COVID-19. Assay used: immunoSEQ multiplex PCR; TCRdb lists only in-frame clones, some missing. The table lists 150,000 to 200,000 clones, 90% of them singletons. Input material: peripheral blood. These receptors were obtained from a man in his sixties with active or convalescent COVID-19.

The rearrangement joins TRBV7-2 to TRBJ2-7; 13 positions agree with TRBD2. The CDR3 extends over 15 amino acids. V lost 8 bases and J lost 3; bases outside the gene matches: 7. CDR1 is SGHTA, CDR2 FQGNSA, per germline. For the CDR3, the DNA is TGTGCCAGCTCCACTAGCGGGGGGGTGAACTACGAGCAGTACTTC. Protein product: CASSTSGGVNYEQYF.

The V and J genes are TRBV6-5 and TRBJ2-7; TRBD1 matches 7 bases. This CDR3 spans 15 amino acids. The V gene's germline CDR1 is MNHEY and CDR2 SVGAGI. J was trimmed by 2 bases and V by 0 bases; bases with no gene match: 4. For the CDR3, the DNA is TGTGCCAGCAGTTACTCTATGGGACAGACCTACGAGCAGTACTTC. Amino acid sequence: CASSYSMGQTYEQYF.

This sequence joins TRBV25-1 and TRBJ2-1; 9 bases match TRBD1. Losses at the gene ends were 10 bases for V and 8 bases for J; bases not matched to a gene: 3. This CDR3 region has 11 residues. Germline loops: CDR1 MGHDK, CDR2 SYGVNS. The CDR3 protein is CATDRGDEQFF. Here the CDR3 DNA reads TGTGCCACGGACAGGGGTGATGAGCAGTTCTTC.

This clone was counted once. Additional DNA sequences in this sample encode the identical CDR3. This chain links TRBV7-2 with TRBJ2-5, with 7 bases matching TRBD1. The CDR3 loop spans 13 amino acids. The germline CDR1 and CDR2 sequences are SGHTA and FQGNSA. Germline trimming cut 5 bases from V and 2 bases from J; bases unmatched to any gene: 2. CDR3: CASSRGQQETQYF. For the CDR3, the DNA is TGTGCCAGCAGCCGGGGACAGCAAGAGACCCAGTACTTC.

The V and J genes are TRBV5-8 and TRBJ1-5; D is undetermined. Trimming stripped 1 base from V and 9 bases from J, with 17 bases between. From germline, CDR1 is SGHTS and CDR2 YDEGEE. The CDR3 spans 15 residues. As DNA, the CDR3 is TGTGCCAGCAGCTTGTTCAGAAGTATGGAGCGGCCCCAGCATTTT. It encodes CASSLFRSMERPQHF.

The chain has TRBV5-1 and TRBJ2-5; 8 nucleotides align to TRBD2. The CDR3 extends over 15 amino acids. CDR1 and CDR2 (germline): SGHRS, YFSETQ. The J segment lost 0 bases and the V segment lost 0 bases, leaving 1 base of the junction unmatched. This CDR3 is CASSLVGRDQETQYF. The CDR3 bases are TGCGCCAGCAGCTTGGTCGGGAGGGACCAAGAGACCCAGTACTTC.

The rearrangement links TRBV5-1 to TRBJ2-5, with D perhaps matching TRBD1 (6 bases). The V and J ends lost 3 bases and 2 bases respectively, with 11 bases between them. Looked up from germline, CDR1 is SGHRS and CDR2 is YFSETQ. CDR3 length equals 14 residues. The CDR3 reads CASSSGHGQETQYF. The CDR3 DNA sequence: TGCGCCAGCAGCTCGGGACACGGGCAAGAGACCCAGTACTTC.

The genes are TRBV4-1 and TRBJ1-2; possibly TRBD1 for D (5 bases). Germline V gene lookup returns CDR1 MGHRA and CDR2 YSYEKL. The CDR3 runs to 13 residues. V was pared by 1 base and J by 8 bases, with 11 bases between. CDR3 DNA: TGCGCCAGCAGCCAAGGTTCGGGGGTAGGCTACACCTTC. This codes for CASSQGSGVGYTF.

The chain recombines TRBV5-1 with TRBJ1-2; D remains ambiguous. V dropped 0 bases and J dropped 0 bases, with 12 bases sitting between them. The CDR3 runs to 16 residues. Looked up from germline, CDR1 is SGHRS and CDR2 is YFSETQ. This chain's CDR3 is CASSLADGGANYGYTF. The CDR3 region has the DNA TGCGCCAGCAGCTTGGCCGACGGCGGCGCTAACTATGGCTACACCTTC.

The CDR3 is CASSEASGGARIQPQHF. As DNA, the CDR3 is TGTGCCAGCAGTGAAGCTAGCGGGGGGGCGCGTATTCAGCCCCAGCATTTT. The V gene is TRBV6-1, the J gene TRBJ1-5, with D possibly being TRBD1 (6 bases). The CDR3 consists of 17 residues. Germline V gene data show CDR1 as MNHNS and CDR2 as SASEGT. V lost 0 bases and J lost 6, with 18 bases in between.

The chain recombines TRBV18 with TRBJ2-7; D perhaps matches TRBD2 (5 bases). CDR3 length equals 14 residues. Germline values: CDR1 KGHSH, CDR2 LQKENI. Between the trimmed V and J ends, which lost 6 bases and 3 bases, there was a span of 15 bases. The CDR3 is CASSRDNKFYEQYF. For the CDR3, the DNA is TGTGCCAGCTCCCGGGATAACAAATTCTACGAGCAGTACTTC. The whole variable domain, remainder taken from reference TRBV18 and TRBJ2-7, is NAGVMQNPRHLVRRRGQEARLRCSPMKGHSHVYWYRQLPEEGLKFMVYLQKENIIDESGMPKERFSAEFPKEGPSILRIQQVVRGDSAAYFCASSRDNKFYEQYFGPGTRLTVT.

The chain has TRBV10-2 and TRBJ1-2, with D possibly TRBD1 on 6 matching bases. Trimming took 3 bases from V and 5 from J, leaving 10 bases between them. CDR1 and CDR2 from the germline V gene are WSHSY and SAAADI. The CDR3 sequence is 13 residues long. CDR3 protein: CASSEGQTYGYTF. The CDR3, as DNA: TGCGCCAGCAGTGAAGGACAGACTTATGGCTACACCTTC.

The chain joins TRBV19 to TRBJ1-1; possibly TRBD1 for D (6 bases). V was clipped by 6 bases and J by 2 bases, with 13 bases between them. This CDR3 region has 14 residues. CDR1 is LNHDA, CDR2 SQIVND, per germline (reference sequence). The CDR3 DNA is TGTGCCAGTAGGCTCCTACAGGGCAACACTGAAGCTTTCTTT. It encodes CASRLLQGNTEAFF.

The J gene is TRBJ2-1, the V gene TRBV6-2 or TRBV6-3, with 9 positions matching TRBD2. After removal of 6 bases from V and 6 bases from J, the junction contained 9 bases not matched to a gene. The length of the CDR3 is 15 residues. Germline V CDR1 and CDR2: MNHEY, SVGEGT. The CDR3 loop is CASSSPGLAINEQFF. The CDR3 DNA is TGTGCCAGCAGCTCCCCCGGACTAGCGATCAATGAGCAGTTCTTC.

The chain employs TRBV19 and TRBJ1-1, with D uncertain. CDR3 length: 12 amino acids. The germline V and J ends were trimmed by 7 bases and 5 bases, with 11 bases remaining between them. Germline V lookup: CDR1 LNHDA, CDR2 SQIVND (reference sequence). DNA of the CDR3: TGTGCCAGTACTCAGACGAGGACTGAAGCTTTCTTT. This translates into CASTQTRTEAFF.

CDR3 protein: CASSIDWRRTGGNTEAFF. CDR3 nucleotides: TGTGCCAGTAGTATAGATTGGCGTAGGACAGGAGGAAACACTGAAGCTTTCTTT. The chain employs TRBV19 and TRBJ1-1, with 7 positions matching TRBD1. Germline CDR1 reads LNHDA; CDR2 reads SQIVND (reference sequence). The CDR3 contains 18 residues. V shed 0 bases and J 2 bases; nucleotides not matched to a gene: 12. Together with reference TRBV19 and TRBJ1-1, the CDR3 gives the full variable domain: DGGITQSPKYLFRKEGQNVTLSCEQNLNHDAMYWYRQDPGQGLRLIYYSQIVNDFQKGDIAEGYSVSREKKESFPLTVTSAQKNPTAFYLCASSIDWRRTGGNTEAFFGQGTRLTVV.

CDR3 nucleotide sequence: TGTGCCTGGAGTGTGGTCGGACAGGGAGATGAAAAACTGTTTTTT. Translation gives CAWSVVGQGDEKLFF. V is TRBV30 and J is TRBJ1-4, with 8 bases aligning to TRBD1. Germline V gene sequence: CDR1 GTSNPN, CDR2 SVGIG (reference sequence). Losses at the gene ends were 0 bases for V and 6 bases for J; bases not matched to a gene: 6. The CDR3 has 15 amino acids.

The chain joins TRBV5-1 to TRBJ2-1; D is unclear. The germline gives CDR1 SGHRS, CDR2 YFSETQ. The CDR3 contains 13 residues. Trimming removed 0 bases from V and 5 bases from J, with 6 bases in between. The CDR3 spells CASSLGLDNEQFF. In DNA form, the CDR3 reads TGCGCCAGCAGCTTGGGGCTAGACAATGAGCAGTTCTTC. The full variable domain, rest sourced from reference TRBV5-1 and TRBJ2-1, is KAGVTQTPRYLIKTRGQQVTLSCSPISGHRSVSWYQQTPGQGLQFLFEYFSETQRNKGNFPGRFSGRQFSNSRSEMNVSTLELGDSALYLCASSLGLDNEQFFGPGTRLTVL.

The CDR3: CASSPDRGAYGYTF. CDR3 nucleotides: TGTGCCAGCAGTCCCGACAGGGGGGCCTATGGCTACACCTTC. The genes are TRBV27 and TRBJ1-2; 9 bases are shared with TRBD1. Germline V gene sequence: CDR1 MNHEY, CDR2 SMNVEV (reference sequence). This CDR3 has 14 amino acids. The V segment lost 5 bases and the J segment 4 bases; nucleotides outside the gene matches: 5.

The rearrangement links TRBV11-2 to TRBJ2-7; D perhaps matches TRBD1 (6 bases). The CDR3 sequence is 14 residues long. Deletions cut 6 bases from V and 4 bases from J, with 16 bases between. The germline V gene encodes CDR1 SGHAT and CDR2 FQNNGV. The CDR3 is CASSVTGFQYEQYF. In DNA form, the CDR3 reads TGTGCCAGCAGTGTCACAGGGTTCCAGTACGAGCAGTACTTC.

In this sample, this clone turned up once. This chain links TRBV6-5 with TRBJ2-7; 9 bases line up with TRBD2. V shed 7 bases, J shed 3 bases, and the junction held 4 bases outside the gene matches. The CDR3 extends over 13 amino acids. In germline, CDR1 is MNHEY, CDR2 SVGAGI. This CDR3 is CASTSGALYEQYF. In DNA form, the CDR3 reads TGTGCCAGCACTAGCGGGGCCCTCTACGAGCAGTACTTC.

The chain combines TRBV7-9 with TRBJ1-5; D gene ambiguous. The CDR3 totals 13 residues. Trimming removed 2 bases at V and 5 bases at J, with 7 bases between. Germline V lookup: CDR1 SEHNR, CDR2 FQNEAQ (reference sequence). CDR3 loop: CASSLQEDQPQHF. DNA of the CDR3: TGTGCCAGCAGCTTACAGGAAGATCAGCCCCAGCATTTT. The whole variable domain, remainder taken from reference TRBV7-9 and TRBJ1-5, is DTGVSQNPRHKITKRGQNVTFRCDPISEHNRLYWYRQTLGQGPEFLTYFQNEAQLEKSRLLSDRFSAERPKGSFSTLEIQRTEQGDSAMYLCASSLQEDQPQHFGDGTRLSIL.

The chain recombines TRBV5-8 with TRBJ2-7; weak D call: TRBD2 (5 bases). V was pared by 2 bases and J by 4 bases, with 19 bases between. CDR1 is SGHTS and CDR2 is YDEGEE in the germline V gene. This CDR3 has 16 residues. The CDR3 here is CASSFSLGGHDYEQYF. In nucleotides, the CDR3 is TGTGCCAGCAGCTTTTCCCTTGGAGGCCACGATTACGAGCAGTACTTC.

The chain is built from TRBV5-1 and TRBJ2-7; D remains ambiguous. V dropped 4 bases and J dropped 7 bases, with 9 bases sitting between them. The CDR3 covers 11 residues. Germline CDR1 reads SGHRS; CDR2 reads YFSETQ. As DNA, the CDR3 is TGCGCCAGCAGCCAATCGACAGAGCAGTACTTC. It yields the protein CASSQSTEQYF. Combining the CDR3 with reference TRBV5-1 and TRBJ2-7 gives the whole variable domain KAGVTQTPRYLIKTRGQQVTLSCSPISGHRSVSWYQQTPGQGLQFLFEYFSETQRNKGNFPGRFSGRQFSNSRSEMNVSTLELGDSALYLCASSQSTEQYFGPGTRLTVT.

The genes are TRBV7-2 and TRBJ1-5; D may be TRBD1 (6 bases). The germline gives CDR1 SGHTA, CDR2 FQGNSA. The CDR3 is 18 residues long. The germline V and J ends were trimmed by 1 base and 9 bases, with 25 bases remaining between them. This CDR3 is CASSLVGGAQGLYRPQHF. The CDR3 bases are TGTGCCAGCAGCTTAGTAGGGGGGGCCCAGGGGTTATATCGGCCCCAGCATTTT.

The chain joins TRBV27 to TRBJ2-2, with D possibly matching TRBD1 (5 bases). Per the germline V gene, CDR1 is MNHEY and CDR2 is SMNVEV (reference sequence). Between the trimmed V and J ends, which lost 6 bases and 1 base, there was a span of 12 bases. The CDR3 length is 15 residues. The CDR3 region has the DNA TGTGCCAGCAGCATCACAGGTGTGAACACCGGGGAGCTGTTTTTT. It is translated as CASSITGVNTGELFF.

The chain employs TRBV16 and TRBJ2-6; D gene unclear. The CDR3 sequence is 14 residues long. Trimming cost V 3 bases and J 2 bases, with 5 bases left between them. CDR1 and CDR2 from the germline V gene are KGHSY and FQNENV. The DNA of the CDR3 is TGTGCCAGCAGCCAGGCTGCTGGGGCCAACGTCCTGACTTTC. It codes for CASSQAAGANVLTF.